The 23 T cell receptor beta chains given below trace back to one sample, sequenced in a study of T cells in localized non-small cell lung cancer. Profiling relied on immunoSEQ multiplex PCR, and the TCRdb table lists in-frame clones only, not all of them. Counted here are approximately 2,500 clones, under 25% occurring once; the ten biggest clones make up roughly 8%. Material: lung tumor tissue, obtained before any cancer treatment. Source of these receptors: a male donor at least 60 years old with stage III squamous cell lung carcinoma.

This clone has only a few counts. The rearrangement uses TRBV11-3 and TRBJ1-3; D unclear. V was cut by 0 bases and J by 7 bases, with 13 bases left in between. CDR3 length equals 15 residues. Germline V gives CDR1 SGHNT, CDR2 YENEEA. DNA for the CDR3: TGTGCCAGCAGCTTAGAGGGCAGATATATGAACACCATATATTTT. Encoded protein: CASSLEGRYMNTIYF. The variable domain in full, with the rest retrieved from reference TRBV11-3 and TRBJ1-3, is EAGVVQSPRYKIIEKKQPVAFWCNPISGHNTLYWYLQNLGQGPELLIRYENEEAVDDSQLPKDRFSAERLKGVDSTLKIQPAELGDSAVYLCASSLEGRYMNTIYFGEGSWLTVV.

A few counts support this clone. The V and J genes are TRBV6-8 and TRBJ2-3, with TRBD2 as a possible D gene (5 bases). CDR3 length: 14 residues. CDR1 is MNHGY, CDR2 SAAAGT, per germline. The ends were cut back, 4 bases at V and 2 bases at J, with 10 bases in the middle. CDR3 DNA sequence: TGTGCCAGCAGTTTAACCGACTACACAGATACGCAGTATTTT. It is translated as CASSLTDYTDTQYF.

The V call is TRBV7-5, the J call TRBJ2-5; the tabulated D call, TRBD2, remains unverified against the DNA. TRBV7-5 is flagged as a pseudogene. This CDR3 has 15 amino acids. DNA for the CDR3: TGTGCCACCTCGAAACCCACACGGGACTTGGAGACCCAGTACTTC. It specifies CATSKPTRDLETQYF.

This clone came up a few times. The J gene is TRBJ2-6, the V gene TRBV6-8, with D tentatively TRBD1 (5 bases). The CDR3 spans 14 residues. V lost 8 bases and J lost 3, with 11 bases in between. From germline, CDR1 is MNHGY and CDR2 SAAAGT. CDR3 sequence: CASYGADGANVLTF. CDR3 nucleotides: TGTGCCAGCTATGGGGCGGATGGGGCCAACGTCCTGACTTTC.

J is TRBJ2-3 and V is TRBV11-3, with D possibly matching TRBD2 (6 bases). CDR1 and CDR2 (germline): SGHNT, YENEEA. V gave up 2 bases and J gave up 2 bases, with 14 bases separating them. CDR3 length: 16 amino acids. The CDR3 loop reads CASSLRQGGFTDTQYF. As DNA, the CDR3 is TGTGCCAGCAGCTTACGGCAGGGAGGATTCACAGATACGCAGTATTTT.

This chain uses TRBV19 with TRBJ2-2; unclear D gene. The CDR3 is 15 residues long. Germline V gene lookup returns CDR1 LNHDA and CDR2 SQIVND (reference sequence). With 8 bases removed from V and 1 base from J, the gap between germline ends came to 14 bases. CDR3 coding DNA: TGTGCCAGTTCCTATTTGTATCAGAACACCGGGGAGCTGTTTTTT. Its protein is CASSYLYQNTGELFF. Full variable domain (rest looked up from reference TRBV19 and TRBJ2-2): DGGITQSPKYLFRKEGQNVTLSCEQNLNHDAMYWYRQDPGQGLRLIYYSQIVNDFQKGDIAEGYSVSREKKESFPLTVTSAQKNPTAFYLCASSYLYQNTGELFFGEGSRLTVL.

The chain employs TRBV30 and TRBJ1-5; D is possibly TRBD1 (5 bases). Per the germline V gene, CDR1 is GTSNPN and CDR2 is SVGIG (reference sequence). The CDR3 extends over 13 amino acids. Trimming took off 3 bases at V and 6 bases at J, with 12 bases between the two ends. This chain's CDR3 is CAWSSAGLQPQHF. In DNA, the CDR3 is TGTGCCTGGAGCTCGGCAGGGCTTCAGCCCCAGCATTTT.

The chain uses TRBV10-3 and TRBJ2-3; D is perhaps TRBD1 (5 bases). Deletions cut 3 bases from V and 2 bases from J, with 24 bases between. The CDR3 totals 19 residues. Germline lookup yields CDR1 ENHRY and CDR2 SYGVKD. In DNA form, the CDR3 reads TGTGCCATCAGTGAAAAGGAAGGGCAGGGAAGGAGTCTCACAGATACGCAGTATTTT. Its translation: CAISEKEGQGRSLTDTQYF.

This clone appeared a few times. The CDR3 spells CASSQDHVGEAFF. CDR3 nucleotides: TGTGCCAGCAGCCAAGACCATGTTGGTGAAGCTTTCTTT. This chain connects TRBV14 to TRBJ1-1; no clear D gene. CDR3 length: 13 amino acids. The germline V gene encodes CDR1 SGHDN and CDR2 FVKESK. With 0 bases removed from V and 7 bases from J, the gap between germline ends came to 9 bases.

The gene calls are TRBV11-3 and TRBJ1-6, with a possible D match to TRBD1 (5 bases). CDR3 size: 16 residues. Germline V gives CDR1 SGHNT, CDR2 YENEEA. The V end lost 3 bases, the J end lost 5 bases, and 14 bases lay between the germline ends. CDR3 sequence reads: CASSLEGTQNNSPLHF. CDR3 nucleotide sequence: TGTGCCAGCAGCTTGGAAGGGACTCAAAATAATTCACCCCTCCACTTT.

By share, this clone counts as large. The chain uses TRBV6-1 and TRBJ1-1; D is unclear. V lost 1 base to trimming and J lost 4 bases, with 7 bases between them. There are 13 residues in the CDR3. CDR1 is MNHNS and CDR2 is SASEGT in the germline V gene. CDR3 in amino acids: CASSEELGTEAFF. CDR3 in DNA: TGTGCCAGCAGTGAAGAACTAGGCACTGAAGCTTTCTTT.

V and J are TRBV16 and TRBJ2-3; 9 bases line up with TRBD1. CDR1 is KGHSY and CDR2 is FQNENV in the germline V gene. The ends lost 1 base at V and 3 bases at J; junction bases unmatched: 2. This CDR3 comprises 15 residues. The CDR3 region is CASSQLGQGTDTQYF. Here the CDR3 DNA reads TGTGCCAGCAGCCAATTAGGACAGGGGACAGATACGCAGTATTTT.

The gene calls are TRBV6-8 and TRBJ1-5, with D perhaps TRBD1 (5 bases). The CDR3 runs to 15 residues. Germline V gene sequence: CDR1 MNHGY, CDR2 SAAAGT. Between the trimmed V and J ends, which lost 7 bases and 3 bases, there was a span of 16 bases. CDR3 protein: CASTPLRGVNQPQHF. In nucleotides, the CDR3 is TGTGCCAGCACACCATTGAGGGGCGTCAATCAGCCCCAGCATTTT.

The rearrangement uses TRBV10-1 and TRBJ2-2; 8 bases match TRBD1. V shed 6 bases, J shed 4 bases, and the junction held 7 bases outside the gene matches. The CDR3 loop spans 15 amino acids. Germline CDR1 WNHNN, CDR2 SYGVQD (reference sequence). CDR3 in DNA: TGCGCCAGCAGCTTGACAGGGGATGGCACCGGGGAGCTGTTTTTT. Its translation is CASSLTGDGTGELFF.

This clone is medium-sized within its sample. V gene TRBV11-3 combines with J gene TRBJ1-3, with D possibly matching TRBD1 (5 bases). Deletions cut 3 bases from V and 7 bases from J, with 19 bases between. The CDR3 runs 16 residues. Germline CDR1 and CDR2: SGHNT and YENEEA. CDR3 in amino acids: CASSLQPGLRANTIYF. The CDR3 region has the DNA TGTGCCAGCAGCTTGCAACCGGGACTCCGGGCGAACACCATATATTTT.

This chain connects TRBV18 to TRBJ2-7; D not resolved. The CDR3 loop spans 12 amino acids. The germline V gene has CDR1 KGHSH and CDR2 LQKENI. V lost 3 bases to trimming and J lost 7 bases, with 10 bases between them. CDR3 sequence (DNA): TGTGCCAGCTCACCCCCGAGTGGTGAGCAGTACTTC. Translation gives CASSPPSGEQYF.

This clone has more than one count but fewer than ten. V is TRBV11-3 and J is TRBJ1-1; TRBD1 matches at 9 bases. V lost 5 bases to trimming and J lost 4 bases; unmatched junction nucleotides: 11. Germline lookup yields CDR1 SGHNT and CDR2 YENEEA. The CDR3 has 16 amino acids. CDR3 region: CASSPGQGRRSTEAFF. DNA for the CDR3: TGTGCCAGCAGCCCCGGACAGGGGAGAAGGAGCACTGAAGCTTTCTTT.

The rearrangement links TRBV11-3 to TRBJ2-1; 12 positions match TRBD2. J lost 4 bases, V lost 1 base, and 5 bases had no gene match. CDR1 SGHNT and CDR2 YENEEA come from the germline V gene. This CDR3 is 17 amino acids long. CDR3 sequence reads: CASSLGSSGGAYNEQFF. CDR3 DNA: TGTGCCAGCAGCTTAGGGTCTAGCGGGGGGGCTTACAATGAGCAGTTCTTC.

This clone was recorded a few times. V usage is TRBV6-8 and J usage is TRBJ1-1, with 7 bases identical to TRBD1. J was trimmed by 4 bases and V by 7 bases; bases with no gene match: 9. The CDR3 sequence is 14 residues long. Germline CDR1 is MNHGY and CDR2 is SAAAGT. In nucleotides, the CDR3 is TGTGCCAGCACCATTTCCTCAGGGGGCACTGAAGCTTTCTTT. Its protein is CASTISSGGTEAFF.

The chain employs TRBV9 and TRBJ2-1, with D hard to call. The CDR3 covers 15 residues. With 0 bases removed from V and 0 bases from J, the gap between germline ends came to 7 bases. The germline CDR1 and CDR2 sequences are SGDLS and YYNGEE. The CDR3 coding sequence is TGTGCCAGCAGCGTAGCAGAGAGCTCCTACAATGAGCAGTTCTTC. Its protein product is CASSVAESSYNEQFF.

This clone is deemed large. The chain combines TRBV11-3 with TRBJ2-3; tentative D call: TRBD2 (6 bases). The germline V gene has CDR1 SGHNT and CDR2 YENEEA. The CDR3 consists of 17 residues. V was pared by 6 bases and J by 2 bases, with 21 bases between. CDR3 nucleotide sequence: TGTGCCAGCAGTCGGGACTCCCCCAAATTTCCCACAGATACGCAGTATTTT. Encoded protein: CASSRDSPKFPTDTQYF.

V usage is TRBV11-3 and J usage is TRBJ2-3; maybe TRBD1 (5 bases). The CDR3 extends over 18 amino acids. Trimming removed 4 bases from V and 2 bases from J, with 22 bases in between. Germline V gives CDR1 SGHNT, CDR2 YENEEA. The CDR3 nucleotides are TGTGCCAGCAGCTCCCTCAGGTTCACCCCAGGGCCCACAGATACGCAGTATTTT. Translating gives CASSSLRFTPGPTDTQYF.

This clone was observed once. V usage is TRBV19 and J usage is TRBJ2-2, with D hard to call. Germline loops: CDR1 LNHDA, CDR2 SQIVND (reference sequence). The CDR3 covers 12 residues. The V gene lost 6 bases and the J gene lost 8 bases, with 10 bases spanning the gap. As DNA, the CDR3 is TGTGCCAGTAGCCAGTCCTCGGGGGAGCTGTTTTTT. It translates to CASSQSSGELFF.